This record looks at one T cell receptor beta chain sequence and its context. As yet, its antigen is unknown. From germline, CDR1 is SGHRS and CDR2 YFSETQ. Trimming at V came to 3 bases and at J to 0 bases, leaving 8 bases not matched to a gene. This CDR3 is 17 amino acids long. The data were taken from a study of OX40 agonist ivuxolimab in advanced cancers. On the study more broadly: Patients in the trial were receiving intravenous ivuxolimab every 2 weeks, at doses of 0.01 to 10 mg/kg. Study-wide points: More expanded clones were found, on average, in CD8+ than in CD4+ T cells.

TCRdb's copy holds only in-frame clones and misses some; the assay was immunoSEQ multiplex PCR. The sample has fewer than 25,000 clones, approximately 80% seen once. The source of this sequence is an adult with an advanced solid tumor such as melanoma, head and neck, liver or kidney cancer. The J gene is TRBJ2-1, the V gene TRBV5-1; TRBD2 aligns across 8 bases. The sample was CD4+ or CD8+ T cells sorted from blood, taken in a trial of the OX40 agonist ivuxolimab. The CDR3 DNA sequence: TGCGCCAGCAGCTGGGGACTAGTAGGGACCTCCTACAATGAGCAGTTCTTC. This sequence encodes CASSWGLVGTSYNEQFF. Full variable domain (outside the CDR3, taken from reference TRBV5-1 and TRBJ2-1): KAGVTQTPRYLIKTRGQQVTLSCSPISGHRSVSWYQQTPGQGLQFLFEYFSETQRNKGNFPGRFSGRQFSNSRSEMNVSTLELGDSALYLCASSWGLVGTSYNEQFFGPGTRLTVL.